These 7 T cell receptor beta chains were all obtained from the same sample, sequenced in a study of PD-1 blockade in classical Hodgkin lymphoma. Relapses following autologous stem cell transplantation were seen in all patients, with brentuximab vedotin exposure varying. Assay: immunoSEQ multiplex PCR; the TCRdb copy retains only in-frame clones and omits some. The sample consists of some 100,000 clones, about nine tenths of them appearing once. The sequencing used peripheral blood mononuclear cells (PBMCs), collected at baseline. The receptors come from a human donor with classical Hodgkin lymphoma.

The chain is built from TRBV15 and TRBJ2-7; D possibly matches TRBD1 or TRBD2 (5 bases each). CDR3 length: 14 residues. Germline V gene lookup returns CDR1 LNHNV and CDR2 YYDKDF (reference sequence). V lost 6 bases, J lost 0 bases, and 12 bases lay in between. CDR3 sequence reads: CATRRGGSSYEQYF. The CDR3 region has the DNA TGTGCCACCAGGAGGGGTGGGAGCTCCTACGAGCAGTACTTC.

V is TRBV18 and J is TRBJ1-5; D remains unclear. The V end was cut by 2 bases, the J end by 6 bases, with 8 bases between. The CDR3 spans 13 residues. CDR1 and CDR2 from the germline V gene are KGHSH and LQKENI. CDR3 bases: TGTGCCAGCTCACCAAAGGTAGCTCAGCCCCAGCATTTT. Protein: CASSPKVAQPQHF. Supplemented by reference TRBV18 and TRBJ1-5, the full variable domain reads NAGVMQNPRHLVRRRGQEARLRCSPMKGHSHVYWYRQLPEEGLKFMVYLQKENIIDESGMPKERFSAEFPKEGPSILRIQQVVRGDSAAYFCASSPKVAQPQHFGDGTRLSIL.

This chain joins TRBV5-4 and TRBJ2-5, with 12 nucleotides matching TRBD1. Trimming removed 2 bases from V and 4 bases from J; junction bases left unmatched: 3. CDR1 and CDR2 (germline): SGHNT, YYREEE (reference sequence). The length of the CDR3 is 15 residues. CDR3 DNA: TGTGCCAGCAGCTTTCCGGGACAGGGGGCAGAGACCCAGTACTTC. Amino acids: CASSFPGQGAETQYF.

This chain uses TRBV5-1 with TRBJ2-1; 11 bases map to TRBD2. Germline CDR1 SGHRS, CDR2 YFSETQ. The CDR3 spans 24 residues. The V and J ends lost 2 bases and 0 bases, in that order; junction bases with no gene match: 25. The CDR3 DNA follows: TGCGCCAGCAGCTTTGGGGGGAGAGGGGACTACTCTAGCGGGAGGATCAGCTCCTACAATGAGCAGTTCTTC. This codes for CASSFGGRGDYSSGRISSYNEQFF.

V usage is TRBV11-2 and J usage is TRBJ2-7, with D possibly TRBD2 on 6 matching bases. Per germline, CDR1 SGHAT and CDR2 FQNNGV. V lost 5 bases and J 0 bases, leaving 17 bases between the germline ends. The length of the CDR3 is 16 residues. In DNA form, the CDR3 reads TGTGCCAGCAGCACGACCGGGAGAGGAAGCTCCTACGAGCAGTACTTC. Translating gives CASSTTGRGSSYEQYF. The complete variable domain, with remaining parts taken from reference TRBV11-2 and TRBJ2-7, reads EAGVAQSPRYKIIEKRQSVAFWCNPISGHATLYWYQQILGQGPKLLIQFQNNGVVDDSQLPKDRFSAERLKGVDSTLKIQPAKLEDSAVYLCASSTTGRGSSYEQYFGPGTRLTVT.

V is TRBV28 and J is TRBJ2-7; TRBD2 is a possible D gene (5 bases). Trimming removed 3 bases from V and 4 bases from J, with 13 bases in between. The CDR3 has 14 amino acids. Germline CDR1 is MDHEN and CDR2 is SYDVKM. DNA for the CDR3: TGTGCCAGCAGTTTTCCTTCTAGCTGGTACGAGCAGTACTTC. Amino acids: CASSFPSSWYEQYF.

Comments on this clone: The limits of the CDR3 on the DNA are not certain, so only TCRdb's listed CDR3 is given. The chain carries TRBV2 and TRBJ1-2; TRBD1, the table's D call, lacks a check against the DNA. The CDR3 is 10 amino acids long, termini counted. Looked up from germline, CDR1 is SNHLY and CDR2 is FYNNEI. CDR3 region: CATTWAPGAF.